This T cell receptor (beta chain) was documented in a study of CD8+CD57+ T cells in acquired aplastic anemia. Those patients picked for sequencing had displayed CD8+CD57+ cell expansion on flow cytometry. CDR3 and TCR beta VDJ profiling relied on a genomic DNA template. MiXCR was run by TCRdb on the reads, yielding one entry per CDR3 protein. This sample carries a few hundred thousand distinct CDR3 sequences, roughly 34% of them seen once, and the ten largest clones take 0.7% to 1%. Per the germline V gene, CDR1 is SGHRS and CDR2 is YFSETQ. This CDR3 has 15 amino acids. Deletions cut 4 bases from V and 2 bases from J, with 15 bases between.

The receptor was derived from a human donor with aplastic anemia. The sample comprised sorted CD4+, CD8+, or CD8+CD57+ T cells (not recorded which) from PBMCs. The chain is built from TRBV5-1 and TRBJ2-5; D is possibly TRBD2 (6 bases). The CDR3 reads CASSPQTGGQETQYF. As DNA, the CDR3 is TGCGCCAGCAGCCCACAAACAGGAGGGCAAGAGACCCAGTACTTC.